This is a list of T cell receptor beta chains from one sample in a study of cytomegalovirus exposure and HLA in healthy donors. The protocol was immunoSEQ multiplex PCR, while the TCRdb copy is restricted to in-frame clones and leaves out a portion. The table has approximately 140,000 clones, about four fifths seen once; the top ten hold 3.5% to 5%. Sample: PBMCs. All receptors derive from a man aged 40-49 years in good health and CMV-seropositive. Both conserved end residues are part of each CDR3. A D gene is named only where the DNA matches it firmly. Clone size is given for some rows only: seen once, a few or many times, or a class if the clone is expanded.

TRBJ2-7 | . | . | TRBV7-9 | TGTTCCAGCAGCAATTACGAGGCCTACGAGCAGTACTTC | CSSSNYEAYEQYF
TRBJ2-6 | . | . | TRBV25-1 | TGTGCCAGCAGTCGGACATATTCTGGGGCCAACGTCCTGACTTTC | CASSRTYSGANVLTF
TRBJ2-7 | . | . | TRBV6-1 | TGTGCCAGCAGGGTAATACTTGGTCTATACGAGCAGTACTTC | CASRVILGLYEQYF
TRBJ2-5 | TRBD1 | once | TRBV11-3 | TGTGCCAGCTCCCGGCAGGGACAGGTCCAAGAGACCCAGTACTTC | CASSRQGQVQETQYF
TRBJ2-2 | . | . | TRBV30 | TGTGCCTGGAGGGGAGATGTCAAACCGAACACCGGGGAGCTGTTTTTT | CAWRGDVKPNTGELFF
TRBJ1-2 | . | . | TRBV4-1 | TGCGCCAGCAGCCTCACCCAGGCTAACTATGGCTACACCTTC | CASSLTQANYGYTF
TRBJ2-5 | . | . | TRBV6-6 | TGTGCCAGCAGTACACCCAAGGGGGACGGGGAGACCCAGTACTTC | CASSTPKGDGETQYF
TRBJ2-2 | TRBD1 | . | TRBV29-1 | TGCAGCGTCGCGTGGGGACAGGGTAGGACCGGGGAGCCGTTTTTT | CSVAWGQGRTGEPFF
TRBJ1-1 | . | . | TRBV7-7 | TGTGCCAGCAGCGTACCGGGGGGTAGAACTGAAGCTTTCTTT | CASSVPGGRTEAFF
TRBJ1-1 | TRBD1 | . | TRBV7-9 | TGTGCCAGCAGCTCTACCGGGACAGGGAACACTGAAGCTTTCTTT | CASSSTGTGNTEAFF
TRBJ1-2 | TRBD1 | once | TRBV5-4 | TGTGCCAGCAGCGCGGGACAGGCCAGCTATGGCTACACCTTC | CASSAGQASYGYTF
TRBJ1-1 | TRBD1 | . | TRBV7-8 | TGTGCCAGCAGCCCAAGGACAGGGGGCACTGAAGCTTTCTTT | CASSPRTGGTEAFF
TRBJ2-3 | TRBD1 | . | TRBV10-3 | TGTGCCATCAGTGAGTCGGGTAACAGGGGGAAAGGGACAGATACGCAGTATTTT | CAISESGNRGKGTDTQYF
TRBJ2-1 | TRBD1 | . | TRBV7-6 | TGTGCCAGCAGCTTACAGGGGGCGGCTGAGCAGTTCTTC | CASSLQGAAEQFF
TRBJ1-4 | . | . | TRBV5-6 | TGTGCCAGCAGCTTGTTAGGGGCGAAGGCTAATGAAAAACTGTTTTTT | CASSLLGAKANEKLFF
TRBJ1-4 | TRBD1 | . | TRBV18 | TGTGCCAGCTCATCCCTAAACAGGGGGAATGAAAAACTGTTTTTT | CASSSLNRGNEKLFF
TRBJ2-7 | TRBD2 | . | TRBV14 | TGTGCCAGCAGCCAAGGGGCCCTAGCGGGAGGTGGCGAGCAGTACTTC | CASSQGALAGGGEQYF
TRBJ1-2 | TRBD1 | . | TRBV5-4 | TGTGCCAGCAGCTTTGGGACAGGGGTATCCGGGTACACCTTC | CASSFGTGVSGYTF
TRBJ1-5 | . | . | TRBV7-8 | TGTGCCAGCAGCCGAGAGGGTTTCGAGCCCCAGCATTTT | CASSREGFEPQHF
TRBJ2-5 | . | . | TRBV7-6 | TGTGCCAGCAGCGCCCGGACAAACCAAGAGACCCAGTACTTC | CASSARTNQETQYF
TRBJ1-2 | . | . | TRBV5-8 | TGTGCCAGCAGCACGACAGCTAACTATGGCTACACCTTC | CASSTTANYGYTF
TRBJ1-2 | . | . | TRBV15 | TGTGCCACCAGCGAGGGACACCAGCAGGACTATGGCTACACCTTC | CATSEGHQQDYGYTF
TRBJ1-1 | . | . | TRBV30 | TGTGCCTGGAGCCTCTATTCTGAAGCTTTCTTT | CAWSLYSEAFF
TRBJ2-2 | TRBD2 | . | TRBV19 | TGTGCCAGTAGTATGCGTGAGGGGAGGGTAAGCACCGGGGAGCTGTTTTTT | CASSMREGRVSTGELFF
TRBJ2-1 | . | . | TRBV6-5 | TGTGCCAGCACTTGGGGGCCTCGCAATGAGCAGTTCTTC | CASTWGPRNEQFF
TRBJ2-5 | . | . | TRBV7-7 | TGTGCCAGCAGCTTAATGGGCCAAAGGGAGACCCAGTACTTC | CASSLMGQRETQYF
TRBJ2-3 | TRBD2 | once | TRBV10-1 | TGCGCCAGCAGTGGTGATAGCGGGGTTTACCCAGATACGCAGTATTTT | CASSGDSGVYPDTQYF
TRBJ1-6 | . | . | TRBV27 | TGTGCCAGCAGTCAAGACAGAAGCTCCTATAATTCACCCCTCCACTTT | CASSQDRSSYNSPLHF
TRBJ1-2 | TRBD1 | . | TRBV7-8 | TGTGCCAGCAGCTCCGGACAGGGAGGTTATGGCTACACCTTC | CASSSGQGGYGYTF
TRBJ2-7 | TRBD1 | . | TRBV5-1 | TGCGCCAGCAGCCCCAAACGTGGACAGGGGTACTACGAGCAGTACTTC | CASSPKRGQGYYEQYF
TRBJ2-1 | TRBD2 | once | TRBV4-2 | TGTGCCAGCAGCCAAGATAGTGGCGGGAGGGCCCCTCACAATGAGCAGTTCTTC | CASSQDSGGRAPHNEQFF
TRBJ1-3 | TRBD1 | . | TRBV9 | TGTGCCAGCAGCGATACAGGGGGCGCGAAAGGAAACACCATATATTTT | CASSDTGGAKGNTIYF
TRBJ2-3 | . | . | TRBV6-4 | TGTGCCAGCAGTGACTCACAGGGCACAGATACGCAGTATTTT | CASSDSQGTDTQYF
TRBJ1-4 | TRBD1 | . | TRBV6-5 | TGTGCCAGCAGTTACAGGGGGCGAGGTGAAAAACTGTTTTTT | CASSYRGRGEKLFF
TRBJ1-2 | . | . | TRBV10-3 | TGTGCCATCAGTGACCCGCGAGCGGGGACGATTAACTATGGCTACACCTTC | CAISDPRAGTINYGYTF
TRBJ1-2 | TRBD1 | . | TRBV5-4 | TGTGCCAGCAGCTCCAGGGGACAGGAAGACTATGGCTACACCTTC | CASSSRGQEDYGYTF
TRBJ1-1 | TRBD1 | once | TRBV6-4 | TGTGCCAGCAGGCTTTCCGGGACAGCGAACACTGAAGCTTTCTTT | CASRLSGTANTEAFF
TRBJ1-1 | . | . | TRBV27 | TGTGCCAGCAACGTAGCCTCTGGCGGCACTGAAGCTTTCTTT | CASNVASGGTEAFF
TRBJ2-5 | . | few | TRBV29-1 | TGCAGCGTTGGAGGAGGGGTGGCCCAGTACTTC | CSVGGGVAQYF
TRBJ1-3 | . | . | TRBV30 | TGTGCCTGGAGACCAGATACCTCTGGAAACACCATATATTTT | CAWRPDTSGNTIYF
TRBJ2-7 | TRBD2 | few | TRBV27 | TGTGCCAGCAGAAGACTAGCGGGAGGTACCTACGAGCAGTACTTC | CASRRLAGGTYEQYF
TRBJ2-3 | TRBD1 | . | TRBV19 | TGTGCCAGTAGGAAAACAGGGGGCAAAGGCACAGATACGCAGTATTTT | CASRKTGGKGTDTQYF
TRBJ1-5 | . | . | TRBV15 | TGTGCCACCAGCAGGAAGGGGAGCAATCAGCCCCAGCATTTT | CATSRKGSNQPQHF
TRBJ2-1 | . | . | TRBV7-3 | TGTGCCAGCAGCTCGCAGGGGTACGGTGAGCAGTTCTTC | CASSSQGYGEQFF
TRBJ1-6 | . | . | TRBV18 | TGTGCCAGCTCACCATCGGACAGTGTTAATTCACCCCTCCACTTT | CASSPSDSVNSPLHF
TRBJ2-1 | TRBD2 | . | TRBV7-9 | TGTGCCAGCAGCTACCTAGCGGGGGGATACAATGAGCAGTTCTTC | CASSYLAGGYNEQFF
TRBJ2-6 | . | . | TRBV30 | TGTGCCTGGACCCGGGTAACTGGGGCCAACGTCCTGACTTTC | CAWTRVTGANVLTF
TRBJ2-7 | TRBD2 | . | TRBV4-1 | TGCGCCAGCAGCCATCGCCAACTAGCGGGTACTACCTACGAGCAGTACTTC | CASSHRQLAGTTYEQYF
TRBJ1-1 | . | . | TRBV5-1 | TGCGCCAGCAGAAATCGGGGGGGCGAAGCTTTCTTT | CASRNRGGEAFF
TRBJ2-7 | . | . | TRBV27 | TGTGCCAGCAGGAGCCTCAAGGGGTTCCTGGCGATGGGGCAGTACTTC | CASRSLKGFLAMGQYF
TRBJ1-3 | TRBD1 | once | TRBV6-6 | TGTGCCAGCAGTTACTCCGGGACAGTTGGAAACACCATATATTTT | CASSYSGTVGNTIYF
TRBJ1-5 | . | . | TRBV19 | TGTGCCAGCAGACTAACAGGGTTTGGGCAGCCCCAGCATTTT | CASRLTGFGQPQHF